There are a few counts of the clone carrying this T cell receptor (beta chain). Its cognate antigen is unknown. The germline gives CDR1 MNHEY, CDR2 SMNVEV (reference sequence). The CDR3 runs 15 residues. V was pared by 5 bases and J by 0 bases, with 5 bases of the junction left unmatched. TCRdb processed the 5' RACE reads anew with MiXCR; each CDR3 protein has one entry. The sample lists 750,000 to 950,000 distinct CDR3 sequences; over 9% were seen once. The data belong to a study of identical twins. Overall study results and limits: Fewer insertions marked abundant cord blood beta clonotypes; young adult naive trended weakly, memory not at all.

The sample was also reused in another study, on yellow fever vaccine responses in identical twins.

The sequence came from a woman between 18 and 30 years old in good health. Sequencing was performed on PBMCs. The chain joins TRBV27 to TRBJ2-5, with 8 bases matching TRBD1. CDR3 residues: CASSDRDRYQETQYF. CDR3 nucleotides: TGTGCCAGCAGTGACCGGGACAGGTACCAAGAGACCCAGTACTTC.